This TCR beta chain stems from a study of siplizumab effects on memory and regulatory T cells. Study-wide results and limits: It seemed that naive T cells were more diverse than memory cells and were major contributors to the alloresponse. Siplizumab brought about a significant reduction in alloreactive sequences traceable to unstimulated CD4+ memory cells. Mappable alloreactive CD4+ clones were on average about 62% Treg-derived with siplizumab, around 30% in controls.

Assay used: immunoSEQ multiplex PCR; TCRdb lists only in-frame clones, some missing. The repertoire holds over 85,000 clones, with 93% as singletons. With respect to this clone: The target antigen is unknown.

Trimming took 5 bases from V and 6 from J; bases not matched to a gene: 8. Germline CDR1 is MNHEY and CDR2 is SMNVEV (reference sequence). This CDR3 has 14 amino acids. The TCR comes from a human donor in good health. Source material: CD8+ T cells sorted from blood. The chain links TRBV27 to TRBJ2-7; 9 positions match TRBD1. The CDR3 is CASSLSGTGIEQYF. The CDR3 DNA reads as TGTGCCAGCAGTCTGTCCGGGACAGGGATCGAGCAGTACTTC.